This T cell receptor (beta chain) was profiled in a study of regulatory T cells in long-lasting Graves disease. Relying on iRepertoire HTBI primers and Arm-PCR of CDR3 regions, the team built TCR beta libraries. Using its own MiXCR run on the multiplex PCR reads, TCRdb lists one record per CDR3 protein. The sample records 500,000 or so distinct CDR3 sequences, 14% being singletons. Time point reported: newly diagnosed GD, antithyroid drugs for less than 3 months. Isolated PBMC RNA provided the starting material for the TCR library. Trimming left V 2 bases short and J 6 bases short, with 17 bases between. The germline CDR1 and CDR2 sequences are MDHEN and SYDVKM. The CDR3 contains 15 residues. This clonotype was recorded at least ten times. These sequences were also reported in another study, on T cells in Graves' hyperthyroidism and ophthalmopathy.

This sample comprised peripheral blood mononuclear cells (PBMCs), obtained at new diagnosis, from a patient treated with antithyroid drugs. The gene calls are TRBV28 and TRBJ2-7; maybe TRBD2 (6 bases). The TCR comes from a woman between 50 and 59 years old with Graves disease. CDR3 sequence reads: CASSLGQVQGGEQYF. In DNA, the CDR3 is TGTGCCAGCAGTTTAGGGCAGGTCCAGGGAGGCGAGCAGTACTTC.